The source of this T cell receptor (beta chain) is a study of shared clonotypes between healthy human individuals. Study-wide results and limits: Sorted-subset sequencing, rarefaction showed, was incomplete despite large depth.

The repertoire was sequenced with immunoSEQ multiplex PCR; TCRdb's copy has only in-frame clones and lacks some. The repertoire has about 1 million clones, about 75% of them found once; the top ten carry roughly 1.5%. Comment on this clone: The antigen is not known. Only one base separates this from a far larger clonotype, so it likely reflects a read error. The sample has other DNA sequences that encode this CDR3 too.

This TCR was sampled from a man younger than 35 in good health. Sequencing used memory CD4+ T cells sorted from blood. Subset defined: CD45RA-negative fraction.

The DNA of the CDR3 is TGTGCCAGCAGCTTAGGACAGAACACTGAAGCTTTCTTT. This translates into CASSLGQNTEAFF. The chain carries TRBV7-6 and TRBJ1-1, with unresolved D. The CDR3 is 13 residues long. Trimming pared 1 base from V and 1 base from J, leaving 4 bases between. Germline loops: CDR1 SGHVS, CDR2 FNYEAQ.